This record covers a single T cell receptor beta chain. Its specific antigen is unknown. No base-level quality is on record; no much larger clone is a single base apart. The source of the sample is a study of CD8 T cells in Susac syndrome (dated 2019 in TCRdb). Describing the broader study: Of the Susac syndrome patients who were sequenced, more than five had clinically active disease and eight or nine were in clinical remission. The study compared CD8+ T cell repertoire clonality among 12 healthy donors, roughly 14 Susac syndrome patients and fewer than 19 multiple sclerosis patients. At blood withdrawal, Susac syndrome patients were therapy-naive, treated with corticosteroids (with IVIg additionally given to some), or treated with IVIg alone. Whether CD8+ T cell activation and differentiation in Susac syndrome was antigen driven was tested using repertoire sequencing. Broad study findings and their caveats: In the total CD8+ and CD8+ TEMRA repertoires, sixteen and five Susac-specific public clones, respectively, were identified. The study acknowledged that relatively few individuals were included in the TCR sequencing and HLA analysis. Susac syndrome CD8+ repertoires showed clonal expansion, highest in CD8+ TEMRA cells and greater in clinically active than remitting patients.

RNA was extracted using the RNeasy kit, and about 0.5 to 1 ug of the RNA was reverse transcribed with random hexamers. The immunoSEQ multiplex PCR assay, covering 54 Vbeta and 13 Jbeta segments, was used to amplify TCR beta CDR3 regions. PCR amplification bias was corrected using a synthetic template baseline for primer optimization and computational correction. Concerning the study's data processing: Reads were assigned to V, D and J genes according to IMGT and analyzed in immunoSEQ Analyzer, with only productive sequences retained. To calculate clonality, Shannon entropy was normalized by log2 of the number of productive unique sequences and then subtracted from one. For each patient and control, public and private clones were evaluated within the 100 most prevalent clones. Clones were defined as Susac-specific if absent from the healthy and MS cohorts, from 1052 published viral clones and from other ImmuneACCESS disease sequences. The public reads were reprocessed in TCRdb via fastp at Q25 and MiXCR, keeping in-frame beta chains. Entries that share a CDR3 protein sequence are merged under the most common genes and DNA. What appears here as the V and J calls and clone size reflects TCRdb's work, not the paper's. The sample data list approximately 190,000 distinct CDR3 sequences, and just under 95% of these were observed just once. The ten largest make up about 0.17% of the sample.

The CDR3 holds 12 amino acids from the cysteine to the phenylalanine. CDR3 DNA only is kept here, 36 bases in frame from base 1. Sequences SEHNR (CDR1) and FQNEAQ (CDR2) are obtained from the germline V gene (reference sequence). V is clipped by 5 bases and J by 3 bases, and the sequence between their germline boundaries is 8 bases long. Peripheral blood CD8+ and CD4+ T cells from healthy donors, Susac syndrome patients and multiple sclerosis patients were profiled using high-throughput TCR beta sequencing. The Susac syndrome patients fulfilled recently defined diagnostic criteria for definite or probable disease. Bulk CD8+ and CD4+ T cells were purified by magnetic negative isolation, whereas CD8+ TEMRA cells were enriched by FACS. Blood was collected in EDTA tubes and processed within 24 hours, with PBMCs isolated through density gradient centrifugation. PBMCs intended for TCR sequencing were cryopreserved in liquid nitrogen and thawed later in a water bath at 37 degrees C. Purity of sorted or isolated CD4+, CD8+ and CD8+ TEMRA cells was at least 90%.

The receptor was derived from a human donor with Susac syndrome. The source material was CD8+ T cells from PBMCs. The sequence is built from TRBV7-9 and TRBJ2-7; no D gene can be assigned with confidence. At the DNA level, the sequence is TGTGCCAGCAGCGCTGGGGACTACGAGCAGTACTTC. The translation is CASSAGDYEQYF.